A few counts support the clone carrying this T cell receptor (beta chain). No antigen is known for it. TCRdb's copy holds only in-frame clones and misses some; the assay was immunoSEQ multiplex PCR. The sample yields tens of thousands of clones, 92% seen once. Germline-derived CDR1 and CDR2 are MNHEY and SVGAGI. Trimming took off 2 bases at V and 3 bases at J, with 8 bases between the two ends. The CDR3 totals 13 residues. The data derive from a study of cytomegalovirus exposure and HLA in healthy donors. Study-level points and caveats: Listed as cytomegalovirus-associated were 164 TCR beta chains. The classifier was said to identify cytomegalovirus status with high specificity and sensitivity. In vitro assays verified that a few CMV-associated chains recognized CMV antigens specifically.

The chain combines TRBV6-5 with TRBJ2-7; D ambiguous. The origin of this receptor is a man younger than 35 in good health and CMV-seronegative. Sequencing was performed on PBMCs. The CDR3, as DNA: TGTGCCAGCAGTTACGCAGCGAACTACGAGCAGTACTTC. This gives the protein CASSYAANYEQYF.